This TCR beta chain was retrieved from a study of blood T cells in healthy people across ages. Study-wide findings and caveats: Comparison with aged donors showed that long-lived donors had more naive CD4+ cells and higher diversity. Possibly, changes in expanded clonotypes were confounded because donor CMV status was unknown. The study found TCR beta diversity correlated strongly with naive T cell percentage.

Using a J-beta primer mix together with a sample-barcoded 5' primer, a second PCR was run for roughly 7 to 11 cycles. TCRdb reprocessed the 5' RACE reads with MiXCR, giving one entry per CDR3 protein. The table lists 600,000 to 1,000,000 distinct CDR3 sequences, more than 20% of them singletons, with 3% to 4.5% in the top ten. Notes on this clonotype: Its antigen is currently unknown.

Germline V lookup: CDR1 SGDLS, CDR2 YYNGEE. The CDR3 runs 16 residues. V gave up 0 bases and J gave up 2 bases, with 9 bases separating them. The same sample was also studied in work on T cells of mothers and their children. Per that study: The authors used all extracted RNA for cDNA synthesis, at approximately 1.4 ug per 15 ul.

This TCR derives from a boy between 10 and 17 years old in good health. This chain connects TRBV9 to TRBJ2-6; the D is unclear. The sample comprised blood. CDR3: CASSVGVGTGANVLTF. DNA for the CDR3: TGTGCCAGCAGCGTAGGGGTGGGGACTGGGGCCAACGTCCTGACTTTC.